Each of the 31 T cell receptor beta chains below was sequenced from the same sample in a study of brain T cells in children with intractable seizures. As for time point: blood from clinic visit 5 months post-surgery; TSC patient then seizure free. Profiled with immunoSEQ multiplex PCR; TCRdb holds only in-frame clones, not every one. The sample shows about 340,000 clones, 93% of them seen only once. Sequences were derived from peripheral blood, sampled roughly 5 months after surgery. Receptor source: a boy under two years old with tuberous sclerosis and intractable seizures.

The genes are TRBV18 and TRBJ2-5; TRBD2 matches at 8 bases. From germline, CDR1 is KGHSH and CDR2 LQKENI. The ends lost 5 bases at V and 2 bases at J; junction bases unmatched: 7. This CDR3 has 15 residues. CDR3 DNA sequence: TGTGCCAGCTCAGCACTAGCGGCCTCTCAAGAGACCCAGTACTTC. Protein product: CASSALAASQETQYF.

The J gene is TRBJ1-1, the V gene TRBV19, with D unclear. CDR1 LNHDA and CDR2 SQIVND come from the germline V gene (reference sequence). V was cut by 3 bases and J by 2 bases, with 7 bases left in between. This CDR3 has 13 residues. CDR3 nucleotides: TGTGCCAGTAGTATCCGGGGAAACACTGAAGCTTTCTTT. The encoded protein is CASSIRGNTEAFF.

This clone has more than one count but fewer than ten. V usage is TRBV19 and J usage is TRBJ1-5; the D is unclear. CDR3 size: 15 residues. Germline CDR1 LNHDA, CDR2 SQIVND (reference sequence). V lost 6 bases and J 0 bases, leaving 12 bases between the germline ends. CDR3 nucleotides: TGTGCCAGTAGCCTCCCCCTCTATAGCAATCAGCCCCAGCATTTT. The encoded protein is CASSLPLYSNQPQHF.

This CDR3 reads CASSLDGTENEKLFF. The CDR3 bases are TGTGCCAGCAGCTTAGATGGGACAGAGAATGAAAAACTGTTTTTT. The chain has TRBV11-2 and TRBJ1-4, with 7 bases fitting TRBD1. V lost 0 bases and J lost 5; bases outside the gene matches: 3. The CDR3 is 15 amino acids. CDR1 is SGHAT, CDR2 FQNNGV, per germline.

The chain is built from TRBV6-6 and TRBJ1-2; D is perhaps TRBD1 (5 bases). Between the trimmed V and J ends, which lost 6 bases and 4 bases, there was a span of 6 bases. From germline, CDR1 is MNHNY and CDR2 SVGAGI (reference sequence). The CDR3 spans 11 residues. CDR3: CASRDIYGYTF. The CDR3 DNA follows: TGTGCCAGCAGGGACATCTATGGCTACACCTTC.

This clone was observed a single time. The rearrangement uses TRBV5-1 and TRBJ1-2, with D perhaps TRBD1 (5 bases). CDR1 and CDR2 from the germline V gene are SGHRS and YFSETQ. V lost 2 bases, J lost 3 bases, and 17 bases lay in between. The CDR3 has 16 amino acids. The CDR3 spells CASSLSSAGTYYGYTF. CDR3 nucleotide sequence: TGCGCCAGCAGCTTATCTTCGGCAGGGACTTACTATGGCTACACCTTC. Using reference TRBV5-1 and TRBJ1-2 for the parts outside the CDR3, the full variable domain is KAGVTQTPRYLIKTRGQQVTLSCSPISGHRSVSWYQQTPGQGLQFLFEYFSETQRNKGNFPGRFSGRQFSNSRSEMNVSTLELGDSALYLCASSLSSAGTYYGYTFGSGTRLTVV.

The chain joins TRBV5-1 to TRBJ1-1; D is perhaps TRBD1 (5 bases). The CDR3 has 14 residues. Germline CDR1 reads SGHRS; CDR2 reads YFSETQ. Trimming took off 1 base at V and 11 bases at J, with 18 bases between the two ends. CDR3 bases: TGCGCCAGCAGCTTGCAGGGAGGGGCGAATCCGGCTTTCTTT. Encoded protein: CASSLQGGANPAFF.

The chain links TRBV6-2 or TRBV6-3 to TRBJ2-7; D uncertain. Per the germline V gene, CDR1 is MNHEY and CDR2 is SVGEGT. This CDR3 has 15 amino acids. V was pared by 4 bases and J by 3 bases, with 16 bases between. Written as DNA, the CDR3 is TGTGCCAGCAGTTCCCCGTGGTGGGGTGACTACGAGCAGTACTTC. Its protein product is CASSSPWWGDYEQYF.

The V and J genes are TRBV4-2 and TRBJ2-2; D possibly corresponds to TRBD1 (5 bases). The V end lost 3 bases, the J end lost 0 bases, and 8 bases lay between the germline ends. Germline V gene lookup returns CDR1 LGHNA and CDR2 YNFKEQ. The CDR3 length is 15 residues. The CDR3 protein is CASSHDSTNTGELFF. The CDR3 DNA follows: TGTGCCAGCAGCCACGACAGCACGAACACCGGGGAGCTGTTTTTT.

The chain uses TRBV10-2 and TRBJ2-5, with a weak D call TRBD2 (6 bases). Germline values: CDR1 WSHSY, CDR2 SAAADI. V was clipped by 2 bases and J by 5 bases, with 6 bases between them. The CDR3 spans 12 residues. CDR3 in DNA: TGCGCCAGCAGTGAGGGGGGGGAGACCCAGTACTTC. Translated, it gives CASSEGGETQYF.

The J gene is TRBJ2-6, the V gene TRBV5-1; TRBD1 aligns across 8 bases. This CDR3 is built from 16 residues. Trimming removed 4 bases from V and 2 bases from J; junction bases left unmatched: 5. Germline values: CDR1 SGHRS, CDR2 YFSETQ. The CDR3 DNA reads as TGCGCCAGCAGCGCCGACAGGGGACCTGGGGCCAACGTCCTGACTTTC. Translating gives CASSADRGPGANVLTF.

This clone was detected once. V usage is TRBV19 and J usage is TRBJ2-2; no clear D. The CDR3 is 14 residues long. Germline V CDR1 and CDR2: LNHDA, SQIVND (reference sequence). Trimming removed 5 bases at V and 4 bases at J, with 11 bases between. The CDR3 loop reads CASSGVRATGELFF. CDR3 coding DNA: TGTGCCAGTAGTGGGGTTAGGGCCACCGGGGAGCTGTTTTTT. Combining the CDR3 with reference TRBV19 and TRBJ2-2 gives the whole variable domain DGGITQSPKYLFRKEGQNVTLSCEQNLNHDAMYWYRQDPGQGLRLIYYSQIVNDFQKGDIAEGYSVSREKKESFPLTVTSAQKNPTAFYLCASSGVRATGELFFGEGSRLTVL.

The chain recombines TRBV24-1 with TRBJ2-6; possibly TRBD1 for D (6 bases). Germline CDR1 and CDR2: KGHDR and SFDVKD. The CDR3 runs 19 residues. The V end lost 1 base, the J end lost 0 bases, and 15 bases lay between the germline ends. The CDR3 loop reads CATSDFRTDGSSGANVLTF. The CDR3 region has the DNA TGTGCCACCAGTGATTTTCGGACAGACGGTTCCTCTGGGGCCAACGTCCTGACTTTC.

The chain is built from TRBV30 and TRBJ1-3; TRBD1 might be the D (5 bases). V was pared by 2 bases and J by 1 base, with 9 bases between. CDR3 length equals 14 residues. Germline CDR1 and CDR2: GTSNPN and SVGIG (reference sequence). CDR3 DNA sequence: TGTGCCTGGAGTCGAACAGGATCTGGAAACACCATATATTTT. Residues: CAWSRTGSGNTIYF.

The V and J genes are TRBV5-6 and TRBJ1-1, with D tentatively TRBD1 (6 bases). V lost 4 bases, J lost 4 bases, and 14 bases lay in between. The CDR3 is 14 residues long. Germline V gives CDR1 SGHDT, CDR2 YYEEEE. CDR3 nucleotide sequence: TGTGCCAGCAGCCCCATAGGGGGTGGCACTGAAGCTTTCTTT. Translated, it gives CASSPIGGGTEAFF.

The chain uses TRBV24-1 and TRBJ2-2; 9 positions match TRBD1. The CDR3 length is 13 residues. Germline V gives CDR1 KGHDR, CDR2 SFDVKD. Trimming at V came to 9 bases and at J to 8 bases, leaving 6 bases not matched to a gene. This CDR3 is CATGTGWSGELFF. CDR3 coding DNA: TGTGCCACCGGGACAGGGTGGAGTGGGGAGCTGTTTTTT.

CDR3 amino acids: CASSIRDRGFRDTEAFF. CDR3 nucleotide sequence: TGTGCCAGCAGCATTCGCGACAGGGGGTTTCGGGACACTGAAGCTTTCTTT. The chain couples TRBV11-2 to TRBJ1-1, with TRBD1 matching 9 bases. The CDR3 runs to 17 residues. V shed 5 bases and J 3 bases; nucleotides not matched to a gene: 13. CDR1 SGHAT and CDR2 FQNNGV come from the germline V gene.

V and J are TRBV30 and TRBJ1-1; no clear D gene. CDR3 size: 10 residues. The V gene lost 1 base and the J gene lost 8 bases, with 5 bases spanning the gap. Looked up from germline, CDR1 is GTSNPN and CDR2 is SVGIG (reference sequence). The CDR3 DNA reads as TGTGCCTGGAGTGATCGGGAAGCTTTCTTT. Encoded protein: CAWSDREAFF.

The CDR3 sequence: CASSISGDLSSEAFF. The CDR3 nucleotides are TGTGCCAGCAGCATCTCTGGGGACTTGTCCTCTGAAGCTTTCTTT. The genes are TRBV7-9 and TRBJ1-1, with a tentative D call TRBD1 (5 bases). V lost 5 bases to trimming and J lost 6 bases, with 19 bases between them. CDR3 length: 15 residues. CDR1 and CDR2 from the germline V gene are SEHNR and FQNEAQ (reference sequence).

The chain recombines TRBV24-1 with TRBJ2-1; TRBD2 might be the D (5 bases). The germline V and J ends were trimmed by 5 bases and 6 bases, with 16 bases remaining between them. CDR3 length equals 15 residues. The V gene's germline CDR1 is KGHDR and CDR2 SFDVKD. The CDR3 DNA sequence: TGTGCCACCAGTGGGAAGAGGGAAATGAGCAATGAGCAGTTCTTC. Translation gives CATSGKREMSNEQFF.

Only a few counts were recorded for this clone. V is TRBV11-2 and J is TRBJ1-3, with D possibly being TRBD1 (5 bases). V was pared by 1 base and J by 4 bases, with 14 bases between. This CDR3 has 16 residues. The germline V gene encodes CDR1 SGHAT and CDR2 FQNNGV. DNA for the CDR3: TGTGCCAGCAGCTTAGCCGGACAAGCGAGGGGAAACACCATATATTTT. Its protein is CASSLAGQARGNTIYF.

V gene TRBV5-1 combines with J gene TRBJ2-5; 8 bases are a match to TRBD2. The length of the CDR3 is 14 residues. From germline, CDR1 is SGHRS and CDR2 YFSETQ. V lost 1 base to trimming and J lost 2 bases; unmatched junction nucleotides: 1. The CDR3 loop reads CASSLRGGQETQYF. In nucleotides, the CDR3 is TGCGCCAGCAGCTTGCGGGGGGGGCAAGAGACCCAGTACTTC.

V and J are TRBV15 and TRBJ1-5; D is possibly TRBD1 (5 bases). This CDR3 has 16 amino acids. V lost 0 bases, J lost 6 bases, and 15 bases lay in between. Germline CDR1 and CDR2: LNHNV and YYDKDF (reference sequence). CDR3 nucleotide sequence: TGTGCCACCAGCAGAGATCCAACGCGTGGGGCTCAGCCCCAGCATTTT. This gives the protein CATSRDPTRGAQPQHF.

The chain is built from TRBV7-9 and TRBJ2-7; D uncertain. Germline V gives CDR1 SEHNR, CDR2 FQNEAQ (reference sequence). With 8 bases removed from V and 2 bases from J, the gap between germline ends came to 19 bases. The CDR3 length is 15 residues. CDR3 nucleotides: TGTGCCAGCCTCCCGCCAACGGCGCAAACCTACGAGCAGTACTTC. Translated: CASLPPTAQTYEQYF. Drawing the rest from reference TRBV7-9 and TRBJ2-7, the complete variable domain is DTGVSQNPRHKITKRGQNVTFRCDPISEHNRLYWYRQTLGQGPEFLTYFQNEAQLEKSRLLSDRFSAERPKGSFSTLEIQRTEQGDSAMYLCASLPPTAQTYEQYFGPGTRLTVT.

V usage is TRBV11-3 and J usage is TRBJ1-2, with D perhaps matching TRBD1 (6 bases). Germline assignment: CDR1 SGHNT and CDR2 YENEEA. V was pared by 2 bases and J by 1 base, with 11 bases between. The CDR3 is 15 amino acids. The CDR3 region has the DNA TGTGCCAGCAGCTTATCAGGGGATATTAACTATGGCTACACCTTC. Translation gives CASSLSGDINYGYTF.

J is TRBJ2-1 and V is TRBV7-9; possible D gene TRBD2, 6 bases. The CDR3 spans 20 residues. Germline CDR1 and CDR2: SEHNR and FQNEAQ (reference sequence). V lost 7 bases and J 0 bases, leaving 28 bases between the germline ends. As DNA, the CDR3 is TGTGCCAGCACCCCCCCGTCGGTCAGGGCGGGGCGGTACTCCTACAATGAGCAGTTCTTC. Translating it yields CASTPPSVRAGRYSYNEQFF. Full variable domain (missing parts from reference TRBV7-9 and TRBJ2-1): DTGVSQNPRHKITKRGQNVTFRCDPISEHNRLYWYRQTLGQGPEFLTYFQNEAQLEKSRLLSDRFSAERPKGSFSTLEIQRTEQGDSAMYLCASTPPSVRAGRYSYNEQFFGPGTRLTVL.

J is TRBJ2-1 and V is TRBV6-5; 7 nucleotides align to TRBD1. This CDR3 has 15 residues. Trimming took 2 bases from V and 9 from J; bases not matched to a gene: 10. CDR1 MNHEY and CDR2 SVGAGI come from the germline V gene. CDR3 DNA sequence: TGTGCCAGCAGTTACGATCCGACAGGGTCGGGTGAGCAGTTCTTC. It translates to CASSYDPTGSGEQFF.

The genes are TRBV15 and TRBJ2-2, with 8 positions matching TRBD2. The V gene's germline CDR1 is LNHNV and CDR2 YYDKDF (reference sequence). The J segment lost 4 bases and the V segment lost 3 bases, leaving 13 bases of the junction unmatched. The CDR3 length is 18 residues. The DNA of the CDR3 is TGTGCCACCAGCAGGGCGTCCGGGACTAGGTTTCCCACCGGGGAGCTGTTTTTT. Its translation is CATSRASGTRFPTGELFF.

V is TRBV12-3 or TRBV12-4 and J is TRBJ1-1, with D hard to call. This CDR3 contains 13 residues. V was cut by 6 bases and J by 5 bases, with 13 bases left in between. The CDR3 sequence: CASSLWTRTEAFF. Written as DNA, the CDR3 is TGTGCCAGCAGCCTCTGGACGAGGACTGAAGCTTTCTTT.

This sequence joins TRBV5-6 and TRBJ1-1, with D perhaps matching TRBD1 (6 bases). The CDR3 extends over 17 amino acids. Trimming cost V 7 bases and J 0 bases, with 22 bases left between them. Per germline, CDR1 SGHDT and CDR2 YYEEEE. This CDR3 reads CASGQMGGLGLNTEAFF. The CDR3 bases are TGTGCCAGCGGACAGATGGGGGGGCTCGGGTTGAACACTGAAGCTTTCTTT.

The CDR3 loop reads CASSLKMAGEGTEAFF. DNA of the CDR3: TGCGCCAGCAGCTTAAAAATGGCAGGGGAAGGAACTGAAGCTTTCTTT. V gene TRBV5-1 combines with J gene TRBJ1-1; tentatively, D is TRBD1 (6 bases). Per the germline V gene, CDR1 is SGHRS and CDR2 is YFSETQ. CDR3 length: 16 residues. V was cut by 2 bases and J by 5 bases, with 19 bases left in between.